This TCR beta chain was documented in a study of blood T cell repertoires in COVID-19. For the study at large: Nucleic acid was either cDNA or gDNA, and it came from T cells, B-cell-depleted T cells, or PBMCs.

The germline V gene has CDR1 LGHDT and CDR2 YNNKEL (reference sequence). This CDR3 region has 12 residues. V was clipped by 0 bases and J by 12 bases, with 6 bases between them. This clone was recorded only once. Participants spanned ages about 18 to 90 years and resided in 20 to 30 US areas. Researchers sorted participants into cohorts using their self-reported clinical history. Authors' methods: For nucleated cells, counts were estimated from reference gene primer amplification. TCRdb keeps only in-frame clones here, not all; method: immunoSEQ multiplex PCR. V and J calls and clone size are those listed in that table; D and trimming were worked out from the DNA. In the table there are roughly 220,000 clones, 80% to 90% of which are singletons.

This chain uses TRBV3-1 (or the pseudogene TRBV3-2) with TRBJ1-6; D uncertain. Specimen: PBMCs or T cells enriched from blood (not recorded which). This clonotype originated in a woman between 18 and 29 years old in a cohort exposed to, infected with or recovered from COVID-19 (not recorded which). Here the CDR3 DNA reads TGTGCCAGCAGCCAAGATCGGGGACCCCTCCACTTT. Translating it yields CASSQDRGPLHF.